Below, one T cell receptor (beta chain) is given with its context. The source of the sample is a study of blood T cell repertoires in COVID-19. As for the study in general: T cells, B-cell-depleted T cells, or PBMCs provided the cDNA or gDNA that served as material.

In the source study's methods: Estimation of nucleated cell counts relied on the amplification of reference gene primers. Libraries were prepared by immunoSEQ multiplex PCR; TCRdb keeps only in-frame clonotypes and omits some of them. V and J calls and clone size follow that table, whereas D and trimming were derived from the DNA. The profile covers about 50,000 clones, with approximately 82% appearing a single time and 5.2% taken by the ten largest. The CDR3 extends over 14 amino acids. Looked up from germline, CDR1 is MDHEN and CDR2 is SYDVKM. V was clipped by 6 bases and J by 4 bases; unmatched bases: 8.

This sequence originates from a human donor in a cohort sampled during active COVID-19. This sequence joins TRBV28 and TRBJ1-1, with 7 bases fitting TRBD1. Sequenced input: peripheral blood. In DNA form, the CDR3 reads TGTGCCAGCAGCCCGTCAGGGGGGACCACTGAAGCTTTCTTT. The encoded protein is CASSPSGGTTEAFF.